The rows below give T cell receptor beta chains drawn from one sample of a study of human T cells and chemical hapten exposure. In TCRdb, the RACE reads were re-called with MiXCR into one record per CDR3 protein. Altogether tens of thousands of distinct CDR3 sequences are present, 10% being singletons, with the ten largest covering less than 2.5%. Material: whole blood, obtained in connection with sensitization to the hapten diphenylcyclopropenone (DPC). The receptors stem from a man in his forties with alopecia areata. Some clones in this sample may be carry-over from other donors' samples. CDR3s include the opening cysteine and the closing phenylalanine or tryptophan.

v_call cdr3_aa
TRBV14 CASSQAPETYEQYF
TRBV7-9 CASSTGTSANNEQFF
TRBV27 CASSTNGIRKLFF
TRBV12-3/TRBV12-4 CASSLPGREPGGELFF
TRBV27 CASSLSQSSYNEQFF
TRBV6-4 CASSEEEAGYNEQFF
TRBV29-1 CSVGGGETQYF
TRBV5-1 CASTGANVLTF
TRBV2 CASRAGLVNTEAFF
TRBV6-5 CASSSHSGETQYF
TRBV5-5 CASSGGTGVYSEQFF
TRBV11-1 CASSLTTTGHGYTF
TRBV7-8 CASSSAGYRDQPQHF
TRBV7-2 CASRVFVSSYEQYF
TRBV5-6 CASSLPGQGEGDTEAFF
TRBV20-1 CSAVEGLGGVDTQYF
TRBV6-1 CASSEGHRGPLTAFF
TRBV6-5 CASSSRTVYSPLHF
TRBV20-1 CSARPGGGSLTDTQYF
TRBV5-8 CASSLALLAGGPNTDTQYF
TRBV19 CASSKVGRAYATNEKLFF
TRBV27 CASSPPGVEQFF
TRBV29-1 CSVRGQGNTEAFF
TRBV29-1 CSVGRTGLTKNIQYF
TRBV7-2 CASRRSGQGTDTQYF
TRBV5-6 CASSFQGSWGETQYF
TRBV7-2 CASRLSPGTESYEQYF
TRBV20-1 CSARRGASNQPQHF
TRBV30 CAWSVPLLRDTQYF
TRBV4-2 CASSQGTGGPSEQYF